The entry below gives a single TCR beta chain sequence along with its context. Its antigen is still unknown. The sample belongs to a study of cytomegalovirus exposure and HLA in healthy donors. Study observations and caveats: Published work reported that the classifier diagnosed cytomegalovirus status with high specificity and sensitivity. For most TCR beta V segments, an earlier analysis put the productive rate at about 87% or about 30% of the time. Most of the CMV-associated TCR beta chains (in a later analysis) appeared to be HLA-restricted. In a later analysis, specific HLA alleles were associated with about 18,000 TCR beta sequences at a 0.05 false discovery rate.

The junction had 11 bases not matched to a gene; V was cut back by 5 bases and J by 4 bases. This CDR3 comprises 16 residues. Germline CDR1 MDHEN, CDR2 SYDVKM. Amplification used 60 Vbeta primers and 13 Jbeta primers. The assay was immunoSEQ multiplex PCR, and TCRdb's table has in-frame clones only and misses some. The sample has 100,000 to 150,000 clones, roughly 80% seen once; the top ten hold 6.3%. This rearrangement joins TRBV28 to TRBJ1-2, with TRBD1 matching over 9 bases. This TCR was sampled from a woman aged 35 to 49 in good health and CMV-seronegative. The sample comprised PBMCs. CDR3 sequence: CASSPAGTGPSYGYTF. DNA of the CDR3: TGTGCCAGCAGTCCCGCGGGGACAGGGCCTTCCTATGGCTACACCTTC.